This T cell receptor beta chain was sequenced for a study of shared clonotypes between healthy human individuals. The repertoire was sequenced with immunoSEQ multiplex PCR; TCRdb's copy has only in-frame clones and lacks some. The top ten clones hold about 0.13% of a sample with a few million clones, more than 80% of them seen once. Germline CDR1 is MRHNA and CDR2 is SNTAGT. Trimming cost V 6 bases and J 0 bases; bases outside gene matches: 7. CDR3 length equals 15 residues. The receptor was isolated from a man aged 18 to 29 in good health. The rearrangement uses TRBV6-4 and TRBJ2-7; 8 nucleotides agree with TRBD1. Sequencing used naive CD4+ T cells sorted from blood. The subset denotes: CD45RA+ positively selected. The CDR3 reads CASSLDRGGSYEQYF. The CDR3 DNA follows: TGTGCCAGCAGCCTAGACAGGGGAGGCTCCTACGAGCAGTACTTC.